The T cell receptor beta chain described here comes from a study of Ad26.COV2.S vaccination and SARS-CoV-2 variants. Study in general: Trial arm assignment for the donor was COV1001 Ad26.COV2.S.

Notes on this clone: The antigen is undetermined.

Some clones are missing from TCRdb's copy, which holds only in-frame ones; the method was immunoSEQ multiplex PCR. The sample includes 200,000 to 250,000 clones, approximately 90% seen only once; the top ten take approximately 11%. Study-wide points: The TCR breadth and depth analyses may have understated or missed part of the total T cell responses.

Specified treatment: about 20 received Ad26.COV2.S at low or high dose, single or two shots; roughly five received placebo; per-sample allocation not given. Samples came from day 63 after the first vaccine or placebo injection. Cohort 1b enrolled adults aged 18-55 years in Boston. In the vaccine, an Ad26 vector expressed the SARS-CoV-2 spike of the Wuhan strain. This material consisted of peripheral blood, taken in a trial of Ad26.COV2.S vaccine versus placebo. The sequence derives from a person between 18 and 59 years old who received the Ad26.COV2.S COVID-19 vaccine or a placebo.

The CDR3 DNA follows: TGTGCCAGCAGTCCACAGGGCCGCAACACTGAAGCTTTCTTT. It encodes CASSPQGRNTEAFF. The chain has TRBV6-2 or TRBV6-3 and TRBJ1-1, with D maybe TRBD1 (6 bases). CDR3 length: 14 amino acids. Trimming shortened V by 5 bases and J by 2 bases, and 12 bases separated the two germline ends. Germline-derived CDR1 and CDR2 are MNHEY and SVGEGT.